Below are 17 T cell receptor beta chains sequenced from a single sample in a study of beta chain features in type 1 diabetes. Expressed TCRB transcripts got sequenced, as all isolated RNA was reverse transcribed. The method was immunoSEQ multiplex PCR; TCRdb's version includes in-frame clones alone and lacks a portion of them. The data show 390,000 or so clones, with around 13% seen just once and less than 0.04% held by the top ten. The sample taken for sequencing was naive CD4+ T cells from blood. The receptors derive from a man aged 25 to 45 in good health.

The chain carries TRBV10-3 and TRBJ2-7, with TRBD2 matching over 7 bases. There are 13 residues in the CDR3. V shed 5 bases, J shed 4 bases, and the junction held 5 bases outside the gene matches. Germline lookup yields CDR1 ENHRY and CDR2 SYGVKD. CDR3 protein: CAISWEGFYEQYF. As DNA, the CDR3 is TGTGCCATCAGTTGGGAGGGGTTTTACGAGCAGTACTTC.

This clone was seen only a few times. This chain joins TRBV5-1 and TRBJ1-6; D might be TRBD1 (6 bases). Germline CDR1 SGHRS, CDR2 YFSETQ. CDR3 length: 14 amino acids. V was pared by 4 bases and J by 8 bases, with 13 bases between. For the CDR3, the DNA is TGCGCCAGCAGCCAACAGGGTTCGGATTCACCCCTCCACTTT. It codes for CASSQQGSDSPLHF. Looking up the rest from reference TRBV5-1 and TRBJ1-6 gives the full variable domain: KAGVTQTPRYLIKTRGQQVTLSCSPISGHRSVSWYQQTPGQGLQFLFEYFSETQRNKGNFPGRFSGRQFSNSRSEMNVSTLELGDSALYLCASSQQGSDSPLHFGNGTRLTVT.

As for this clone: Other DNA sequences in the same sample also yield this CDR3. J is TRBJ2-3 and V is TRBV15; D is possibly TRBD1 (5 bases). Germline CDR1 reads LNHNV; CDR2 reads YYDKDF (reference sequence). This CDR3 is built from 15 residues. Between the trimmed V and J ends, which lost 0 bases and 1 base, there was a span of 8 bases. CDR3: CATSREGRGTDTQYF. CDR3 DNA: TGTGCCACCAGCAGAGAAGGCAGGGGCACAGATACGCAGTATTTT.

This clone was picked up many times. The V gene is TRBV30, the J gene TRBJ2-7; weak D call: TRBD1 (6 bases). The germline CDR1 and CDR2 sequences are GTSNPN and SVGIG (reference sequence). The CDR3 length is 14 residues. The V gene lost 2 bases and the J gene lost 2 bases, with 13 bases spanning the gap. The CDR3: CAWSRGSGAYEQYV. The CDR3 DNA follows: TGTGCCTGGAGTAGGGGGTCAGGAGCCTACGAGCAGTACGTC.

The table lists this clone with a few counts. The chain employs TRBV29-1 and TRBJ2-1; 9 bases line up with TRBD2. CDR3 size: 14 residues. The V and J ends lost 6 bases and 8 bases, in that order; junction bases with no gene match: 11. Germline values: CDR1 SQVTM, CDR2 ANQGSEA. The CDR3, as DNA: TGCAGCGTCCCCGGGACTAGCCTTGTGGATGAGCAGTTCTTC. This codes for CSVPGTSLVDEQFF.

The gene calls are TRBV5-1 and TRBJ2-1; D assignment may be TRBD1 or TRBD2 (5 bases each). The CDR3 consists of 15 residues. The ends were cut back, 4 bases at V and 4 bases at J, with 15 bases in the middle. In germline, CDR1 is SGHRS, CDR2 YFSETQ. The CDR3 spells CASSLPGTPYNEQFF. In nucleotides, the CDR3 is TGCGCCAGCAGCCTACCCGGGACCCCATACAATGAGCAGTTCTTC. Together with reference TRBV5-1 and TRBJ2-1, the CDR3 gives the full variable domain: KAGVTQTPRYLIKTRGQQVTLSCSPISGHRSVSWYQQTPGQGLQFLFEYFSETQRNKGNFPGRFSGRQFSNSRSEMNVSTLELGDSALYLCASSLPGTPYNEQFFGPGTRLTVL.

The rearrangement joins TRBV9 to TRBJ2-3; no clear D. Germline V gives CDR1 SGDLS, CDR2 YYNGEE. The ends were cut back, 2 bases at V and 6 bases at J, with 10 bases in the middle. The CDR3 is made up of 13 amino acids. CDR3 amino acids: CASSVPGRDTQYF. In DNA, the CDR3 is TGTGCCAGCAGCGTCCCGGGTCGGGATACGCAGTATTTT. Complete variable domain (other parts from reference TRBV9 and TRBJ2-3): DSGVTQTPKHLITATGQRVTLRCSPRSGDLSVYWYQQSLDQGLQFLIQYYNGEERAKGNILERFSAQQFPDLHSELNLSSLELGDSALYFCASSVPGRDTQYFGPGTRLTVL.

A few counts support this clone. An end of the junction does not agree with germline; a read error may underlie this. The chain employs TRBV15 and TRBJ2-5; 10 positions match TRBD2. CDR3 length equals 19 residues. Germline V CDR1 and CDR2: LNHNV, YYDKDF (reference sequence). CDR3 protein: CATSRDFRASGGLQETQYF. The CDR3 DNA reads TGCGCCACCAGCAGAGATTTCCGGGCTAGCGGGGGTTTACAGGAGACCCAGTACTTC.

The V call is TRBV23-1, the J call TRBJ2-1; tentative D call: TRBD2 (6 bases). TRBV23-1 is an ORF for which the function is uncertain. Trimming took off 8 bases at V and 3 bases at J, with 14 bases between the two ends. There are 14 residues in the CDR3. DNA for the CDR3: TGCGCCAGCCGAAAAGGGACTTTCTACAATGAGCAGTTCTTC. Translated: CASRKGTFYNEQFF.

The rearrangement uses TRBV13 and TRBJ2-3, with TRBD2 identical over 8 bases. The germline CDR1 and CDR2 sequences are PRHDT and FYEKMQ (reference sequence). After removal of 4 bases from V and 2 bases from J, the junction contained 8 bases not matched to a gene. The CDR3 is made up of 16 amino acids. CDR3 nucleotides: TGTGCCAGCAGCTCAACGGGACTAGGATACACAGATACGCAGTATTTT. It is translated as CASSSTGLGYTDTQYF. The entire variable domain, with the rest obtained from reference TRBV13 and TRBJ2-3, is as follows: AAGVIQSPRHLIKEKRETATLKCYPIPRHDTVYWYQQGPGQDPQFLISFYEKMQSDKGSIPDRFSAQQFSDYHSELNMSSLELGDSALYFCASSSTGLGYTDTQYFGPGTRLTVL.

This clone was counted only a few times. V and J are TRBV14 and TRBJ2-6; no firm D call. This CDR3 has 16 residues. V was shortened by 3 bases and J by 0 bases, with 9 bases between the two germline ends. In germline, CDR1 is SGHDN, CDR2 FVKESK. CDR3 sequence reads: CASSHITGSGANVLTF. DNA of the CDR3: TGTGCCAGCAGCCATATCACGGGCTCTGGGGCCAACGTCCTGACTTTC.

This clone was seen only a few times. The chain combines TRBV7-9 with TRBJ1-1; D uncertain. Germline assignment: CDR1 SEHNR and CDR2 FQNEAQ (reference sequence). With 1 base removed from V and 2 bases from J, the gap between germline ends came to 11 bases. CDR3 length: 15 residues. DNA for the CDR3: TGTGCCAGCAGCTTAGACGGGAAGATCAACACTGAAGCTTTCTTT. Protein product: CASSLDGKINTEAFF. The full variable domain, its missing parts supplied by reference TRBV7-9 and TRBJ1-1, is DTGVSQNPRHKITKRGQNVTFRCDPISEHNRLYWYRQTLGQGPEFLTYFQNEAQLEKSRLLSDRFSAERPKGSFSTLEIQRTEQGDSAMYLCASSLDGKINTEAFFGQGTRLTVV.

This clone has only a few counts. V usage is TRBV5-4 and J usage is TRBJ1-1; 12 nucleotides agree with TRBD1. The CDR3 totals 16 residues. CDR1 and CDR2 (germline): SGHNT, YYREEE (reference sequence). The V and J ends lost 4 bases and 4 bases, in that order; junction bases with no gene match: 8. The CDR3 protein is CASSPGQGASGTEAFF. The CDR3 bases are TGTGCCAGCAGCCCGGGACAGGGGGCTTCTGGCACTGAAGCTTTCTTT. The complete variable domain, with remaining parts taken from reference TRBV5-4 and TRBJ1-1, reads ETGVTQSPTHLIKTRGQQVTLRCSSQSGHNTVSWYQQALGQGPQFIFQYYREEENGRGNFPPRFSGLQFPNYSSELNVNALELDDSALYLCASSPGQGASGTEAFFGQGTRLTVV.

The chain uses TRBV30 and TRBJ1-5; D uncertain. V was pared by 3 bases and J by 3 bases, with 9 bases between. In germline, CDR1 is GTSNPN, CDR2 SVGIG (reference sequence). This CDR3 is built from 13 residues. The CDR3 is CAWRRGSNQPQHF. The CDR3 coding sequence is TGTGCCTGGAGAAGAGGGTCCAATCAGCCCCAGCATTTT.

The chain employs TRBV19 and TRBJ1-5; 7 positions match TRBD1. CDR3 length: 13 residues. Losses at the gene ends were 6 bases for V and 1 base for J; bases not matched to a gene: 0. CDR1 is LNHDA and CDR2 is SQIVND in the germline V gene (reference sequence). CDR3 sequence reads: CASRDRSNQPQHF. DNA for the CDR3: TGTGCCAGTAGGGACAGGAGCAATCAGCCCCAGCATTTT.

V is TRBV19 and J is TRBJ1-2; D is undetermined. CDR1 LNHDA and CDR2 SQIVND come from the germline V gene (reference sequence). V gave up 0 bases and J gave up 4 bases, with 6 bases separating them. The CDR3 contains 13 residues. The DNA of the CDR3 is TGTGCCAGTAGTATAGACAAACTCTATGGCTACACCTTC. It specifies CASSIDKLYGYTF.

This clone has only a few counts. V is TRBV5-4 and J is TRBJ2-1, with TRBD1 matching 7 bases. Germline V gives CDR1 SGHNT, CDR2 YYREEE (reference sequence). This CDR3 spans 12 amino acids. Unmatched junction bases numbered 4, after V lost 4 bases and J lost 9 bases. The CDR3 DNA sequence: TGTGCCAGCAGCACCTACAGGGGTGAGCAGTTCTTC. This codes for CASSTYRGEQFF.